This T cell receptor (beta chain) comes out of a study of technical replicates of blood from a few donors. TCRdb's copy holds only in-frame clones and misses some; the assay was immunoSEQ multiplex PCR. The sample consists of some 66,000 clones, 95% to 98% of them appearing once. The receptor's source is a human donor in good health. The sample was T cells isolated from PBMCs.

CDR3 residues: CASSSGTLSTDTQYF. CDR3 coding DNA: TGTGCCAGCAGTAGCGGCACCCTAAGCACAGATACGCAGTATTTT. The V and J genes are TRBV28 and TRBJ2-3, with D perhaps TRBD2 (5 bases). The CDR3 sequence is 15 residues long. Trimming stripped 5 bases from V and 0 bases from J, with 12 bases between. Germline V gene sequence: CDR1 MDHEN, CDR2 SYDVKM.